The 19 T cell receptor beta chains presented below share a single source sample, sequenced in a study of shared clonotypes between healthy human individuals. Method: immunoSEQ multiplex PCR; TCRdb's copy keeps in-frame clones and lacks some. The sample includes about 2,500,000 clones, around nine tenths of them seen just once. The sequenced sample was naive CD4+ T cells sorted from blood. Noted subset: CD45RA+ positively selected. The receptors derive from a man aged 18 to 35 in good health.

Notes on this clone: This specimen includes other DNA sequences encoding the same CDR3. The V gene is TRBV18, the J gene TRBJ2-7; D perhaps matches TRBD1 (6 bases). CDR3 length: 14 residues. Looked up from germline, CDR1 is KGHSH and CDR2 is LQKENI. V gave up 6 bases and J gave up 0 bases, with 12 bases separating them. The CDR3 loop is CASSPDRSSYEQYF. The CDR3 DNA sequence: TGTGCCAGCTCGCCGGACAGAAGCTCCTACGAGCAGTACTTC.

The genes are TRBV6-5 and TRBJ2-7; no clear D gene. Trimming took 4 bases from V and 2 from J, leaving 9 bases between them. Germline CDR1 reads MNHEY; CDR2 reads SVGAGI. The CDR3 spans 13 residues. The CDR3 protein is CASSSYVAYEQYF. The CDR3 nucleotides read TGTGCCAGCAGTTCGTATGTCGCCTACGAGCAGTACTTC.

V gene TRBV6-5 combines with J gene TRBJ1-2; 7 bases match TRBD1. V was pared by 4 bases and J by 7 bases, with 9 bases of the junction left unmatched. Germline V gene data show CDR1 as MNHEY and CDR2 as SVGAGI. This CDR3 contains 14 residues. The CDR3 region has the DNA TGTGCCAGCAGTTTTTCAGGGGGGAGGTCTGGCTACACCTTC. This encodes CASSFSGGRSGYTF.

The V call is TRBV5-1, the J call TRBJ1-5; 7 nucleotides agree with TRBD1. Germline V CDR1 and CDR2: SGHRS, YFSETQ. The length of the CDR3 is 17 residues. V shed 4 bases, J shed 2 bases, and the junction held 12 bases outside the gene matches. CDR3 coding DNA: TGCGCCAGCAGCCCGGACGTAGGGGGCGCGGGCAATCAGCCCCAGCATTTT. Translating it yields CASSPDVGGAGNQPQHF. Filled out from reference TRBV5-1 and TRBJ1-5, the complete variable domain reads KAGVTQTPRYLIKTRGQQVTLSCSPISGHRSVSWYQQTPGQGLQFLFEYFSETQRNKGNFPGRFSGRQFSNSRSEMNVSTLELGDSALYLCASSPDVGGAGNQPQHFGDGTRLSIL.

The chain joins TRBV11-2 to TRBJ2-2; D unclear. This CDR3 region has 13 residues. The germline V and J ends were trimmed by 5 bases and 2 bases, with 6 bases remaining between them. Germline V CDR1 and CDR2: SGHAT, FQNNGV. CDR3 coding DNA: TGTGCCAGCAGCCAGCCCAACACCGGGGAGCTGTTTTTT. Its translation: CASSQPNTGELFF.

This chain joins TRBV11-2 and TRBJ1-1; D is ambiguous. Germline V lookup: CDR1 SGHAT, CDR2 FQNNGV. CDR3 length equals 16 residues. V was trimmed by 5 bases and J by 1 base, leaving 17 bases between them. The CDR3 coding sequence is TGTGCCAGCAGCCCAGCGGGGTGGGAGGGGAACACTGAAGCTTTCTTT. Its translation: CASSPAGWEGNTEAFF.

This chain connects TRBV2 to TRBJ1-5; no definite D call. Trimming removed 6 bases at V and 2 bases at J, with 8 bases between. The CDR3 is made up of 13 amino acids. Per the germline V gene, CDR1 is SNHLY and CDR2 is FYNNEI. This chain's CDR3 is CASRVFGNQPQHF. CDR3 DNA: TGTGCCAGCAGAGTTTTCGGCAATCAGCCCCAGCATTTT.

This chain uses TRBV2 with TRBJ1-4; 7 bases are shared with TRBD1. Per the germline V gene, CDR1 is SNHLY and CDR2 is FYNNEI. The CDR3 loop spans 17 amino acids. The V and J ends lost 4 bases and 3 bases, in that order; junction bases with no gene match: 11. This chain's CDR3 is CASSGPLDRVANEKLFF. CDR3 nucleotides: TGTGCCAGCAGTGGCCCTCTCGACAGGGTTGCTAATGAAAAACTGTTTTTT. The full variable domain, its missing parts supplied by reference TRBV2 and TRBJ1-4, is EPEVTQTPSHQVTQMGQEVILRCVPISNHLYFYWYRQILGQKVEFLVSFYNNEISEKSEIFDDQFSVERPDGSNFTLKIRSTKLEDSAMYFCASSGPLDRVANEKLFFGSGTQLSVL.

The gene calls are TRBV4-3 and TRBJ1-4; D is perhaps TRBD1 (6 bases). Trimming removed 0 bases at V and 8 bases at J, with 16 bases between. The CDR3 sequence is 16 residues long. Germline V gives CDR1 LGHNA, CDR2 YSLEER. The CDR3 spells CASSQDRARGFEKLFF. The CDR3 DNA follows: TGCGCCAGCAGCCAAGATCGGGCCAGGGGATTCGAAAAACTGTTTTTT.

V gene TRBV19 combines with J gene TRBJ1-3, with 10 positions matching TRBD1. The germline V gene has CDR1 LNHDA and CDR2 SQIVND (reference sequence). The CDR3 length is 18 residues. V lost 7 bases, J lost 0 bases, and 12 bases stayed unmatched. CDR3 sequence: CASIVTGTGAPSGNTIYF. The CDR3, as DNA: TGTGCCAGTATCGTCACCGGGACAGGGGCTCCCTCTGGAAACACCATATATTTT.

The chain joins TRBV6-1 to TRBJ1-1, with D possibly TRBD1 on 5 matching bases. Germline CDR1 reads MNHNS; CDR2 reads SASEGT. Between the trimmed V and J ends, which lost 6 bases and 3 bases, there was a span of 17 bases. The CDR3 spans 15 residues. CDR3 region: CASRVRGRGDTEAFF. DNA of the CDR3: TGTGCCAGCAGGGTTCGGGGGAGGGGTGACACTGAAGCTTTCTTT.

Turning to this clone: One junction end disagrees with the germline gene, perhaps due to a read error. As DNA, the CDR3 is TGTGCCAGCAGCCAGGTAGCTTACGGGCAGTACTTC. Translating gives CASSQVAYGQYF. The rearrangement uses TRBV2 and TRBJ2-7, with unresolved D. Germline loops: CDR1 SNHLY, CDR2 FYNNEI. The CDR3 sequence is 12 residues long.

The chain uses TRBV7-9 and TRBJ2-7; D might be TRBD1 or TRBD2, each matching 5 bases. The CDR3 sequence is 15 residues long. V was clipped by 5 bases and J by 4 bases, with 18 bases between them. The germline gives CDR1 SEHNR, CDR2 FQNEAQ (reference sequence). The CDR3 nucleotides read TGTGCCAGCAGCGGGGGTGGGGCCATTCTGTACGAGCAGTACTTC. Translated, it gives CASSGGGAILYEQYF.

The rearrangement joins TRBV7-2 to TRBJ1-2; no reliable D call. Germline V gives CDR1 SGHTA, CDR2 FQGNSA. V was clipped by 5 bases and J by 4 bases, with 20 bases between them. The CDR3 length is 16 residues. The CDR3 nucleotides read TGTGCCAGCAGCCCTTCCCGCTCCGCCGAGGGCTATGGCTACACCTTC. This codes for CASSPSRSAEGYGYTF.

V gene TRBV6-6 combines with J gene TRBJ2-7; 12 bases agree with TRBD1. Germline-derived CDR1 and CDR2 are MNHNY and SVGAGI (reference sequence). V shed 7 bases and J 6 bases; nucleotides not matched to a gene: 10. This CDR3 spans 15 amino acids. The chain's CDR3 is CASTAPGQGAGEQYF. Written as DNA, the CDR3 is TGTGCCAGCACCGCTCCGGGACAGGGGGCAGGCGAGCAGTACTTC.

Note on this clone: The sample carries other DNA sequences with the same CDR3. The V gene is TRBV5-1, the J gene TRBJ2-3, with D possibly matching TRBD2 (6 bases). Germline V gives CDR1 SGHRS, CDR2 YFSETQ. The CDR3 is 15 residues long. Trimming took off 0 bases at V and 0 bases at J, with 8 bases between the two ends. CDR3 DNA: TGCGCCAGCAGCTTGGGAGGGACTAGCACAGATACGCAGTATTTT. Protein product: CASSLGGTSTDTQYF.

This rearrangement joins TRBV10-1 to TRBJ2-7, with a weak D call TRBD2 (6 bases). V dropped 2 bases and J dropped 2 bases, with 22 bases sitting between them. The CDR3 length is 18 residues. The germline CDR1 and CDR2 sequences are WNHNN and SYGVQD (reference sequence). CDR3 coding DNA: TGCGCCAGCAGTGAGAACAGGAGGCGGCGGCGGGGACCCTACGAGCAGTACTTC. Translating it yields CASSENRRRRRGPYEQYF.

About this clone: Other DNA sequences in this specimen translate into the identical CDR3. The V and J genes are TRBV5-4 and TRBJ2-3; 7 bases map to TRBD1. Germline CDR1 reads SGHNT; CDR2 reads YYREEE (reference sequence). The CDR3 totals 14 residues. V dropped 5 bases and J dropped 0; count of bases not matched to a gene: 3. The CDR3 here is CASRKDRSTDTQYF. DNA for the CDR3: TGTGCCAGCAGGAAGGACAGGAGCACAGATACGCAGTATTTT.

The chain has TRBV6-6 and TRBJ1-4; D call uncertain. This CDR3 comprises 16 residues. Trimming shortened V by 0 bases and J by 5 bases, and 13 bases separated the two germline ends. CDR1 MNHNY and CDR2 SVGAGI come from the germline V gene (reference sequence). CDR3 coding DNA: TGTGCCAGCAGTTACTCGATGGGGAGTCCGAATGAAAAACTGTTTTTT. Translating gives CASSYSMGSPNEKLFF.